The 27 T cell receptor beta chains presented below share a single source sample, sequenced in a study of T cell responses to AZD1222 COVID-19 vaccine. Sequencing was performed with immunoSEQ multiplex PCR; in TCRdb, only in-frame clones are kept and a portion is missing. The sample lists 90,000 to 110,000 clones; about 91% were seen once. The sample was peripheral blood, taken 28 days after the second AZD1222 dose. The receptors were gathered from an adult who received the AZD1222 COVID-19 vaccine.

The chain recombines TRBV6-5 with TRBJ2-7, with 9 bases identical to TRBD1. The CDR3 spans 14 residues. V lost 0 bases, J lost 4 bases, and 1 base stayed unmatched. The germline CDR1 and CDR2 sequences are MNHEY and SVGAGI. The CDR3 nucleotides read TGTGCCAGCAGTTACTCACAGGGGGCTTACGAGCAGTACTTC. Translated: CASSYSQGAYEQYF.

Remarks on this clone: Different DNA sequences within this sample yield the same CDR3. The genes are TRBV20-1 and TRBJ1-1, with D unclear. V lost 5 bases and J 1 base, leaving 5 bases between the germline ends. Germline V lookup: CDR1 DFQATT, CDR2 SNEGSKA (reference sequence). The CDR3 consists of 11 residues. The CDR3 sequence is CSASKNTEAFF. For the CDR3, the DNA is TGCAGTGCTTCCAAGAACACTGAAGCTTTCTTT.

The chain joins TRBV2 to TRBJ2-7; 7 nucleotides match TRBD1. This CDR3 has 16 residues. The ends lost 0 bases at V and 3 bases at J; junction bases unmatched: 8. Germline V lookup: CDR1 SNHLY, CDR2 FYNNEI. The CDR3 sequence: CASSEADRALNYEQYF. The CDR3 bases are TGTGCCAGCAGTGAAGCCGACAGGGCCCTAAACTACGAGCAGTACTTC. The full variable domain, in which reference TRBV2 and TRBJ2-7 provide the parts outside the CDR3, is EPEVTQTPSHQVTQMGQEVILRCVPISNHLYFYWYRQILGQKVEFLVSFYNNEISEKSEIFDDQFSVERPDGSNFTLKIRSTKLEDSAMYFCASSEADRALNYEQYFGPGTRLTVT.

CDR3 protein: CADHRDEKLFF. CDR3 nucleotides: TGTGCCGACCACAGGGATGAAAAACTGTTTTTT. The V gene is TRBV10-3, the J gene TRBJ1-4, with D possibly matching TRBD1 (6 bases). Trimming shortened V by 11 bases and J by 6 bases, and 10 bases separated the two germline ends. The length of the CDR3 is 11 residues. Germline CDR1 and CDR2: ENHRY and SYGVKD.

This clone was seen just once. In DNA form, the CDR3 reads TGTGCCTGGGCCAGGGGCTCTGGGGCCAACGTCCTGACTTTC. The encoded protein is CAWARGSGANVLTF. The J gene is TRBJ2-6, the V gene TRBV30, with D possibly TRBD1 on 6 matching bases. Germline assignment: CDR1 GTSNPN and CDR2 SVGIG (reference sequence). The V end was cut by 5 bases, the J end by 0 bases, with 8 bases between. The CDR3 runs to 14 residues.

The chain links TRBV28 to TRBJ1-5, with D maybe TRBD1 (6 bases). Per germline, CDR1 MDHEN and CDR2 SYDVKM. The CDR3 has 12 amino acids. V was pared by 10 bases and J by 6 bases, with 13 bases between. This CDR3 reads CATTQGFQPQHF. CDR3 nucleotide sequence: TGTGCCACGACTCAGGGGTTTCAGCCCCAGCATTTT.

This chain links TRBV14 with TRBJ2-2; D gene uncertain. Germline V gene sequence: CDR1 SGHDN, CDR2 FVKESK. The CDR3 spans 18 residues. Trimming cost V 1 base and J 1 base, with 16 bases left between them. CDR3 sequence (DNA): TGTGCCAGCAGCCAAGGCCTGGAGAGACGACAGAACACCGGGGAGCTGTTTTTT. Translated, it gives CASSQGLERRQNTGELFF.

The chain recombines TRBV6-1 with TRBJ1-2; unclear D gene. Germline CDR1 MNHNS, CDR2 SASEGT. This CDR3 has 16 amino acids. Trimming removed 1 base from V and 5 bases from J, with 17 bases in between. The CDR3 nucleotides are TGTGCCAGCAGTGAAGAGTCAGAAAGTAGACTATATGGCTACACCTTC. It codes for CASSEESESRLYGYTF.

This rearrangement joins TRBV9 to TRBJ2-7; D is perhaps TRBD1 or TRBD2 (6 bases each). V was pared by 3 bases and J by 6 bases, with 7 bases between. The CDR3 runs to 11 residues. Germline V gives CDR1 SGDLS, CDR2 YYNGEE. CDR3 residues: CASSEGGEQYF. The CDR3 nucleotides read TGTGCCAGCAGCGAGGGGGGCGAGCAGTACTTC.

The V and J genes are TRBV7-9 and TRBJ1-2; D perhaps matches TRBD1 (6 bases). The CDR3 runs 15 residues. Germline loops: CDR1 SEHNR, CDR2 FQNEAQ (reference sequence). The V gene lost 5 bases and the J gene lost 2 bases, with 15 bases spanning the gap. CDR3 DNA sequence: TGTGCCAGCAGCCCGACCTGGAGGGGGAACTATGGCTACACCTTC. Its protein product is CASSPTWRGNYGYTF.

This chain joins TRBV27 and TRBJ1-5, with TRBD1 matching 10 bases. V was pared by 0 bases and J by 5 bases, with 4 bases of the junction left unmatched. This CDR3 is 16 amino acids long. In germline, CDR1 is MNHEY, CDR2 SMNVEV (reference sequence). The CDR3 reads CASSLSGQGIHQPQHF. The DNA for the CDR3 is TGTGCCAGCAGTTTATCGGGACAGGGGATCCATCAGCCCCAGCATTTT.

V and J are TRBV5-4 and TRBJ2-1, with D maybe TRBD2 (6 bases). Germline V CDR1 and CDR2: SGHNT, YYREEE (reference sequence). Trimming left V 0 bases short and J 9 bases short, with 13 bases between. This CDR3 has 14 amino acids. CDR3 in DNA: TGTGCCAGCAGCTTGGGGGGCGGGAAGGGTGAGCAGTTCTTC. This encodes CASSLGGGKGEQFF. The variable domain in full, completed from reference TRBV5-4 and TRBJ2-1, reads ETGVTQSPTHLIKTRGQQVTLRCSSQSGHNTVSWYQQALGQGPQFIFQYYREEENGRGNFPPRFSGLQFPNYSSELNVNALELDDSALYLCASSLGGGKGEQFFGPGTRLTVL.

This clone turned up a few times. The chain recombines TRBV29-1 with TRBJ2-1; 13 nucleotides agree with TRBD2. After removal of 7 bases from V and 7 bases from J, the junction contained 4 bases not matched to a gene. From germline, CDR1 is SQVTM and CDR2 ANQGSEA. CDR3 length equals 13 residues. CDR3 in DNA: TGCAGCGCAGGGACTAGCGGGATAAATGAGCAGTTCTTC. It is translated as CSAGTSGINEQFF.

The chain has TRBV10-3 and TRBJ1-6; weak D call: TRBD1 (5 bases). The CDR3 extends over 16 amino acids. V shed 2 bases and J shed 10 bases, with 18 bases lying between them. Germline V gene sequence: CDR1 ENHRY, CDR2 SYGVKD. The CDR3 loop reads CAISERGPVERSPLHF. CDR3 bases: TGTGCCATCAGTGAGAGGGGCCCCGTTGAACGGTCACCCCTCCACTTT.

This clone has only one observation. This chain connects TRBV27 to TRBJ1-4, with D possibly TRBD1 on 6 matching bases. The CDR3 extends over 14 amino acids. Trimming took 3 bases from V and 8 from J, leaving 13 bases between them. Germline lookup yields CDR1 MNHEY and CDR2 SMNVEV (reference sequence). In DNA, the CDR3 is TGTGCCAGCAGTTTCGTCGGGGGCAGGGAAAAACTGTTTTTT. This sequence encodes CASSFVGGREKLFF.

This clone was detected a few times. CDR3 residues: CASSQAGYRGTEAFF. Here the CDR3 DNA reads TGTGCCAGCAGCCAAGCCGGGTACAGGGGCACTGAAGCTTTCTTT. J is TRBJ1-1 and V is TRBV3-1 (or the pseudogene TRBV3-2); TRBD1 matches 7 bases. This CDR3 region has 15 residues. J lost 4 bases, V lost 1 base, and 6 bases had no gene match. Germline V CDR1 and CDR2: LGHDT, YNNKEL (reference sequence).

The rearrangement links TRBV7-2 to TRBJ1-2, with 8 bases lining up with TRBD1. The CDR3 has 13 amino acids. The germline V gene encodes CDR1 SGHTA and CDR2 FQGNSA. The V and J ends lost 5 bases and 3 bases, in that order; junction bases with no gene match: 2. The CDR3 coding sequence is TGTGCCAGCAGCCCGGACAGGGACTATGGCTACACCTTC. It specifies CASSPDRDYGYTF. Together with reference TRBV7-2 and TRBJ1-2, the CDR3 gives the full variable domain: GAGVSQSPSNKVTEKGKDVELRCDPISGHTALYWYRQSLGQGLEFLIYFQGNSAPDKSGLPSDRFSAERTGGSVSTLTIQRTQQEDSAVYLCASSPDRDYGYTFGSGTRLTVV.

The genes are TRBV20-1 and TRBJ1-3; no clear D. The CDR3 sequence is 16 residues long. The ends were cut back, 3 bases at V and 1 base at J, with 16 bases in the middle. CDR1 DFQATT and CDR2 SNEGSKA come from the germline V gene (reference sequence). This chain's CDR3 is CSASKDNRVSGNTIYF. The CDR3 DNA is TGCAGTGCTAGTAAGGATAACCGCGTATCTGGAAACACCATATATTTT.

The chain links TRBV6-1 to TRBJ1-1; D call uncertain. V was clipped by 3 bases and J by 5 bases, with 16 bases between them. The germline V gene has CDR1 MNHNS and CDR2 SASEGT. This CDR3 region has 15 residues. Here the CDR3 reads CASSDRGLARTEAFF. CDR3 DNA: TGTGCCAGCAGTGATCGCGGATTAGCAAGGACTGAAGCTTTCTTT.

The chain recombines TRBV5-1 with TRBJ1-1; D perhaps matches TRBD1 (5 bases). This CDR3 contains 16 residues. In germline, CDR1 is SGHRS, CDR2 YFSETQ. The germline V and J ends were trimmed by 4 bases and 2 bases, with 18 bases remaining between them. The CDR3 here is CASSASAGGVNTEAFF. For the CDR3, the DNA is TGCGCCAGCAGCGCCTCGGCGGGGGGAGTCAACACTGAAGCTTTCTTT.

This chain links TRBV10-1 with TRBJ2-7, with D perhaps TRBD1 or TRBD2 (7 bases each). V gave up 6 bases and J gave up 5 bases, with 23 bases separating them. There are 16 residues in the CDR3. Per germline, CDR1 WNHNN and CDR2 SYGVQD (reference sequence). The CDR3 spells CASSPRMGGGSDEQYF. The DNA of the CDR3 is TGCGCCAGCAGCCCACGCATGGGAGGGGGCTCAGACGAGCAGTACTTC.

This clone appeared a single time. This chain uses TRBV5-6 with TRBJ2-2, with TRBD2 as a possible D gene (5 bases). With 0 bases removed from V and 9 bases from J, the gap between germline ends came to 18 bases. The CDR3 runs 16 residues. Looked up from germline, CDR1 is SGHDT and CDR2 is YYEEEE. CDR3 DNA sequence: TGTGCCAGCAGCTTGGCCCAGCGGCCCATTATCCGGGAGCTGTTTTTT. It yields the protein CASSLAQRPIIRELFF.

This chain links TRBV6-1 with TRBJ2-7, with TRBD1 matching over 9 bases. This CDR3 comprises 13 residues. Trimming removed 3 bases from V and 6 bases from J; junction bases left unmatched: 3. Germline-derived CDR1 and CDR2 are MNHNS and SASEGT. CDR3 bases: TGTGCCAGCAGTGACCGACAGGGGGTCGAGCAGTACTTC. Its translation is CASSDRQGVEQYF.

The rearrangement joins TRBV5-5 to TRBJ2-3; either TRBD1 or TRBD2 may supply D (5 bases each). With 2 bases removed from V and 0 bases from J, the gap between germline ends came to 10 bases. The germline CDR1 and CDR2 sequences are SGHKS and YYEKEE (reference sequence). The CDR3 extends over 15 amino acids. The CDR3 bases are TGTGCCAGCAGCTTCCTGGGGGTCAGCACAGATACGCAGTATTTT. This encodes CASSFLGVSTDTQYF.

J is TRBJ1-5 and V is TRBV30; D is unclear. Trimming removed 2 bases at V and 6 bases at J, with 11 bases between. The length of the CDR3 is 13 residues. Per the germline V gene, CDR1 is GTSNPN and CDR2 is SVGIG (reference sequence). CDR3 residues: CAWSPKGFQPQHF. CDR3 DNA: TGTGCCTGGAGTCCCAAGGGATTTCAGCCCCAGCATTTT.

The chain combines TRBV27 with TRBJ1-5, with D uncertain. V lost 1 base to trimming and J lost 0 bases, with 10 bases between them. This CDR3 region has 16 residues. Germline V gives CDR1 MNHEY, CDR2 SMNVEV (reference sequence). CDR3 loop: CASSLYPSLSNQPQHF. CDR3 bases: TGTGCCAGCAGTTTATACCCGAGCCTTAGCAATCAGCCCCAGCATTTT.

The chain is built from TRBV28 and TRBJ2-3; tentatively, D is TRBD2 (6 bases). V was trimmed by 8 bases and J by 2 bases, leaving 14 bases between them. The CDR3 contains 14 residues. Germline V gene data show CDR1 as MDHEN and CDR2 as SYDVKM. The CDR3 spells CASDRGKYTDTQYF. The CDR3 DNA reads as TGTGCCAGCGATCGGGGGAAATACACAGATACGCAGTATTTT.